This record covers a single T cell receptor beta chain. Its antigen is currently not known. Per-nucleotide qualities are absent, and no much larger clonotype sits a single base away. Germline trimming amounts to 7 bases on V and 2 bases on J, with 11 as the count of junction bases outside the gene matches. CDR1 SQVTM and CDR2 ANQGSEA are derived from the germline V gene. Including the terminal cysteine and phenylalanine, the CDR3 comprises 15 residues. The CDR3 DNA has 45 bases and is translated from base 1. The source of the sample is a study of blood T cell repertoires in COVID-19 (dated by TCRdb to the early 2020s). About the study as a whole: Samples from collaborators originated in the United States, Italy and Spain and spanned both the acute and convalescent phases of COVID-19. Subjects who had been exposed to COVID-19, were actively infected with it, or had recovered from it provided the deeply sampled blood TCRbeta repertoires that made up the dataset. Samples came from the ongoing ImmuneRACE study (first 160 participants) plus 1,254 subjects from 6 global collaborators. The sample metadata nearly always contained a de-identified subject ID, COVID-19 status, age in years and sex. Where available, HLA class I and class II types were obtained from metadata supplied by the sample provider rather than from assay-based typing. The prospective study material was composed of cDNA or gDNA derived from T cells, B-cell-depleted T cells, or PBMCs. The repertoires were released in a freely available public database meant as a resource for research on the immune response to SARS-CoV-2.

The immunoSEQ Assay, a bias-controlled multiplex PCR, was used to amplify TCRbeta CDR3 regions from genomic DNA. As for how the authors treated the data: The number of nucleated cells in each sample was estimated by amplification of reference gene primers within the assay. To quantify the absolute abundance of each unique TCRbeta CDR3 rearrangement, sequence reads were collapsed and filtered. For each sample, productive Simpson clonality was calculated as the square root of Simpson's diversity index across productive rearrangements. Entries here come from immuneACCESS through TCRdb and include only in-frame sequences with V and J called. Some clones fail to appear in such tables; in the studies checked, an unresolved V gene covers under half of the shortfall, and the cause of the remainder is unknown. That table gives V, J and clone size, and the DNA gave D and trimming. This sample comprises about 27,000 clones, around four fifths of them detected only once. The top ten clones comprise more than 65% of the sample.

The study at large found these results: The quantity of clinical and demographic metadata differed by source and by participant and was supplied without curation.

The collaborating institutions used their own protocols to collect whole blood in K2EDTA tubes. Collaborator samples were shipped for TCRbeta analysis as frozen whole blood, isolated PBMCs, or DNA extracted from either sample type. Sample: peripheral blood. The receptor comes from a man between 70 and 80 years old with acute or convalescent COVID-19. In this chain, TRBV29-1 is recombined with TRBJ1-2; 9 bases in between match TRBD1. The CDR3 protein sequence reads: CSAQGALDSNYGYTF. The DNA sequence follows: TGCAGCGCACAGGGGGCTCTAGATTCGAACTATGGCTACACCTTC.